The clone carrying this TCR beta chain has just a few counts. No antigen is known for it. The sample is drawn from a study of glioma-infiltrating T cells. Broader study findings: Tissue-blood divergence was below expectation in non-neoplastic patients, above in gliomas.

TCR alpha and beta CDR3 regions were amplified from RNA using iRepertoire nested multiplex PCR. One-step reverse transcription and amplification started from about 100-400 ng of tissue mRNA or PBMC total RNA. One entry per CDR3 protein, called by TCRdb with MiXCR from the multiplex PCR reads. In the table there are about 140,000 distinct CDR3 sequences, more than 35% of which are singletons. The CDR3 extends over 13 amino acids. The ends were cut back, 6 bases at V and 7 bases at J, with 13 bases in the middle. This clonotype originated in a human donor with low-grade glioma or glioblastoma, undergoing nonglioma brain surgery, or in good health (not recorded which). The sequenced material came from glioma tissue, nonneoplastic brain tissue, or PBMCs (not recorded which). This chain connects TRBV12-3 or TRBV12-4 to TRBJ2-1; D is possibly TRBD2 (6 bases). Here the CDR3 reads CASRTGSGNEQFF. In nucleotides, the CDR3 is TGTGCCAGCAGAACCGGGAGCGGGAATGAGCAGTTCTTC.